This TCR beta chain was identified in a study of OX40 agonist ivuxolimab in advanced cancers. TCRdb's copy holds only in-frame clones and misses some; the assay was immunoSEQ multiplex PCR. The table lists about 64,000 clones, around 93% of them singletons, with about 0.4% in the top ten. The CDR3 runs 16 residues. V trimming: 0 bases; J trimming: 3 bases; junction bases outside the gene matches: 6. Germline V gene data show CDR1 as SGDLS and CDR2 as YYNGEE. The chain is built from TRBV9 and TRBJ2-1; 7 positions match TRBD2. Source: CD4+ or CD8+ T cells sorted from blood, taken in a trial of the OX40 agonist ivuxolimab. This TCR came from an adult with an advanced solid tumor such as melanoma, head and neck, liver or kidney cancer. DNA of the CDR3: TGTGCCAGCAGCGTAGACTCTGGCGGGAGCTACAATGAGCAGTTCTTC. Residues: CASSVDSGGSYNEQFF.